This passage covers 10 T cell receptor beta chains from one sample sequenced in a study of T cells in Graves' hyperthyroidism and ophthalmopathy. Using RNA transcripts as the source, TCR beta CDR3 regions were amplified. HTBI primers were used for first-round RT-PCR of the TCR CDR3. TCRdb passed the multiplex PCR reads through MiXCR, listing each CDR3 protein once. The profile shows approximately 400,000 distinct CDR3 sequences, 14% to 15% of them singletons. Sequenced material: blood. The receptors originated from a woman aged 30 to 39 with Graves' hyperthyroidism.

This clonotype appeared many times. The genes are TRBV11-3 and TRBJ2-1; TRBD1 or TRBD2 may be the D gene (5 bases each). The CDR3 loop spans 16 amino acids. Germline-derived CDR1 and CDR2 are SGHNT and YENEEA. Deletions cut 5 bases from V and 2 bases from J, with 16 bases between. The CDR3 region has the DNA TGTGCCAGCAGCCCCTCCCGGGGCCTAACCTACAATGAGCAGTTCTTC. Translating gives CASSPSRGLTYNEQFF.

In its sample, this clonotype was seen many times. The chain carries TRBV30 and TRBJ2-1; D gene ambiguous. There are 11 residues in the CDR3. Per germline, CDR1 GTSNPN and CDR2 SVGIG (reference sequence). V lost 2 bases and J lost 9, with 8 bases in between. CDR3 in amino acids: CAWSNGGEQFF. The CDR3 bases are TGTGCCTGGAGTAACGGCGGTGAGCAGTTCTTC.

This clonotype was counted at least ten times. The V and J genes are TRBV28 and TRBJ2-7, with 8 bases identical to TRBD1. The CDR3 spans 15 residues. V lost 4 bases to trimming and J lost 1 base; unmatched junction nucleotides: 6. CDR1 and CDR2 (germline): MDHEN, SYDVKM. CDR3 bases: TGTGCCAGCAGTTACAGGGGGAGCCCGTCCTACGAGCAGTACTTC. This encodes CASSYRGSPSYEQYF.

In regard to this clonotype: This could be a read error, since a much larger clone is one nucleotide away. V gene TRBV11-2 combines with J gene TRBJ1-2; TRBD1 matches 7 bases. CDR3 length equals 13 residues. The V segment lost 6 bases and the J segment 8 bases; nucleotides outside the gene matches: 9. The V gene's germline CDR1 is SGHAT and CDR2 FQNNGV. The CDR3 DNA reads as TGTGCCAGCAGACCTGGGACAGCTTCCGGCTACACCTTC. Its protein is CASRPGTASGYTF.

This rearrangement joins TRBV6-2 or TRBV6-3 to TRBJ2-7, with TRBD1 matching over 7 bases. With V trimmed by 3 bases and J by 6 bases, 8 bases remained unmatched. This CDR3 region has 14 residues. Looked up from germline, CDR1 is MNHEY and CDR2 is SVGEGT. This CDR3 is CASSYKGAPLEQYF. In nucleotides, the CDR3 is TGTGCCAGCAGTTATAAGGGGGCCCCCCTCGAGCAGTACTTC.

This clonotype was recorded at least ten times. CDR3 in DNA: TGTGCCAGCAGTTACAGGAGTGGGGCCAACGTCCTGACTTTC. It specifies CASSYRSGANVLTF. J is TRBJ2-6 and V is TRBV6-5; D remains unclear. Trimming took off 2 bases at V and 3 bases at J, with 5 bases between the two ends. CDR3 length: 14 residues. CDR1 MNHEY and CDR2 SVGAGI come from the germline V gene.

The sample holds many counts of this clonotype. This sequence joins TRBV20-1 and TRBJ2-7; 9 nucleotides align to TRBD2. V lost 3 bases, J lost 6 bases, and 15 bases stayed unmatched. The CDR3 is 16 residues long. Germline loops: CDR1 DFQATT, CDR2 SNEGSKA (reference sequence). Written as DNA, the CDR3 is TGCAGTGCTAGTTTAGGGGGCGGGAGGGCCCTCGGCGAGCAGTACTTC. The encoded protein is CSASLGGGRALGEQYF.

This clonotype turned up a few times. The gene calls are TRBV27 and TRBJ1-5; D is ambiguous. Germline lookup yields CDR1 MNHEY and CDR2 SMNVEV (reference sequence). The CDR3 is 16 residues long. V lost 5 bases, J lost 0 bases, and 14 bases lay in between. CDR3 nucleotides: TGTGCCAGCAGTCCCGCCGGGGAGGGTAGCAATCAGCCCCAGCATTTT. Residues: CASSPAGEGSNQPQHF.

The CDR3 sequence: CASSLMSDTQYF. In DNA, the CDR3 is TGTGCCAGCAGCCTCATGTCGGATACGCAGTATTTT. This chain links TRBV7-9 with TRBJ2-3, with D hard to call. This CDR3 has 12 residues. Germline CDR1 is SEHNR and CDR2 is FQNEAQ (reference sequence). V shed 5 bases and J shed 6 bases, with 9 bases lying between them.

The chain couples TRBV3-1 to TRBJ2-3; tentative D call: TRBD2 (5 bases). This CDR3 is built from 15 residues. CDR1 is LGHDT and CDR2 is YNNKEL in the germline V gene (reference sequence). The V end was cut by 0 bases, the J end by 7 bases, with 14 bases between. CDR3 residues: CASSQEKSSTNTQYF. In DNA, the CDR3 is TGTGCCAGCAGCCAAGAGAAGTCTAGCACGAATACGCAGTATTTT.